This T cell receptor (beta chain) was observed in a study of T cell repertoires in cytomegalovirus infection. As to this clonotype: Its antigen is currently unknown.

Study-wide findings and caveats: Using cumulative public TCR beta family frequency, the authors identified those who carried CMV together with the relevant HLA. HLA-C-restricted, CMV-specific TCR beta clonotypes were dominant ex vivo.

TCRdb processed the reads anew with MiXCR; each CDR3 protein has one entry. The sample lists 200,000 to 250,000 distinct CDR3 sequences; 20% to 25% were seen once. The CDR3 is 12 amino acids. V lost 4 bases, J lost 10 bases, and 11 bases lay in between. V and J are TRBV12-3 or TRBV12-4 and TRBJ2-1; maybe TRBD1 (6 bases). Source material: CD8+ T cells from PBMCs. This receptor was obtained from a human donor in good health (CMV status not recorded). Some clones in this sample may be carry-over from other donors' samples. CDR3 residues: CASSYRVPEQFF. DNA for the CDR3: TGTGCCAGCAGTTACAGGGTACCCGAGCAGTTCTTC.